Sequencing of this T cell receptor beta chain was carried out in a study of beta chain features in type 1 diabetes. Study-wide points: A closer apparent resemblance between naive, central memory and Treg TCRB repertoires was seen in patients than in healthy donors. Type 1 diabetes patients had TCRB CDR3s that were shorter (moderately but significantly so) in all four CD4+ subsets.

This clone has only a few counts. As yet, its antigen is unknown. The V gene's germline CDR1 is MDHEN and CDR2 SYDVKM. This CDR3 spans 14 amino acids. V was shortened by 3 bases and J by 0 bases, with 8 bases between the two germline ends. Naive, central memory, regulatory and stem cell-like memory cells within the CD4+ compartment were sorted using CD45RO/CCR7/CD25/CD127/CD95/CD27. Expressed TCRB transcripts were sequenced because the isolated RNA had all been reverse transcribed beforehand. Using immunoSEQ multiplex PCR, the repertoire was profiled, and TCRdb retains in-frame clones only, with some absent. The repertoire consists of around 250,000 clones, with roughly an eighth occurring once and the leading ten covering 0.015% to 0.02%.

The TCR was taken from a man aged 25 to 40 with type 1 diabetes. The source material was naive CD4+ T cells from blood. The V gene is TRBV28, the J gene TRBJ1-2; D call uncertain. DNA of the CDR3: TGTGCCAGCAGTTTGAACGGGGCTAACTATGGCTACACCTTC. Residues: CASSLNGANYGYTF.